This T cell receptor beta chain was sequenced in a study of shared clonotypes between healthy human individuals. On the study more broadly: A couple of women and three men aged 18 to 49 made up the donors. Findings of the study overall: Naive subsets generally exceeded memory subsets in estimated richness.

CDR3 length: 13 residues. Trimming left V 4 bases short and J 2 bases short, with 9 bases between. Germline-derived CDR1 and CDR2 are MNHNS and SASEGT. A remark on this clone: Its specificity is unknown.

Repertoires were generated with immunoSEQ multiplex PCR, while TCRdb's copy carries only in-frame clones and drops some. The sample lists just over 2,000,000 clones, roughly 94% seen once, with 0.1% to 0.15% in the top ten. Healthy adults negative for HIV, lacking recent acute infections or vaccinations, served as donors. Investigators divided CD4+ cells into CD45RA+ naive and CD45RA-negative memory subsets. V is TRBV6-1 and J is TRBJ2-7, with unresolved D. The sequencing input was naive CD4+ T cells sorted from blood. The subset was: CD45RA+ positively selected. This sequence originates from a man aged 18 to 30 in good health. This chain's CDR3 is CASSVRATYEQYF. The CDR3 nucleotides read TGTGCCAGCAGTGTGAGAGCTACCTACGAGCAGTACTTC.